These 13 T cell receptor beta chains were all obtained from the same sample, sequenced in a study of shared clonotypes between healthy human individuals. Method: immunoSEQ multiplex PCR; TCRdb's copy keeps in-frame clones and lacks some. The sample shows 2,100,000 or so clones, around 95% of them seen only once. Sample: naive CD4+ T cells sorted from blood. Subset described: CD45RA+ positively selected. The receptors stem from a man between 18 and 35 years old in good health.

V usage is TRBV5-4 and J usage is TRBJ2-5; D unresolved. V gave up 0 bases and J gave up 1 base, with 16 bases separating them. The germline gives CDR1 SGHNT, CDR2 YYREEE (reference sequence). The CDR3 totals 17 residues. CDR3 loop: CASSLDRADGFQETQYF. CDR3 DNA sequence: TGTGCCAGCAGCTTGGATAGGGCAGACGGATTCCAAGAGACCCAGTACTTC.

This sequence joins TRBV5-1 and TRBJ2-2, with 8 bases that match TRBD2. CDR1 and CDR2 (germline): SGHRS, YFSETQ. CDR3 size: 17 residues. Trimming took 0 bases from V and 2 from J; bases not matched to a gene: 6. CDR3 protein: CASSLGVLAGNTGELFF. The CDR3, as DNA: TGCGCCAGCAGCTTGGGGGTCTTAGCGGGAAACACCGGGGAGCTGTTTTTT.

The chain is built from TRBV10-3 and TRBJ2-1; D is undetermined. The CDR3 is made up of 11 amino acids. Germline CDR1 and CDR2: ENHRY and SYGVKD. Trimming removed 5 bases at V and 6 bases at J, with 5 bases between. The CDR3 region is CAISIFNEQFF. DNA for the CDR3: TGTGCCATCAGTATATTCAATGAGCAGTTCTTC.

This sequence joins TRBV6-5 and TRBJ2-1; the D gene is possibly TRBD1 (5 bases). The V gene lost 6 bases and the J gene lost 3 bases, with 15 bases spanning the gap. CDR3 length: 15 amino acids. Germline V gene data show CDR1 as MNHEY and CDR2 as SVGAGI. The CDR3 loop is CASSTGSLGYNEQFF. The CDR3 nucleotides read TGTGCCAGCAGCACAGGTAGTTTGGGCTACAATGAGCAGTTCTTC.

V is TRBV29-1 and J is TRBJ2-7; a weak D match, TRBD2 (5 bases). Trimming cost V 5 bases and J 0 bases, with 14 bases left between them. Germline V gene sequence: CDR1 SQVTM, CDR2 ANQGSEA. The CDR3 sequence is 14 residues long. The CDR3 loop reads CSVRGDLSSYEQYF. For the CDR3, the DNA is TGCAGCGTTCGGGGTGACTTAAGCTCCTACGAGCAGTACTTC.

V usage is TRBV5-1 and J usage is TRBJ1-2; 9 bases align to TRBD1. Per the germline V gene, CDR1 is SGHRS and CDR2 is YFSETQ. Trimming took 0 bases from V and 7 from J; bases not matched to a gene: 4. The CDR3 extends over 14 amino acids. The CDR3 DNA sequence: TGCGCCAGCAGCTTGGTACCGGGACAGGGTGGCTACACCTTC. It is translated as CASSLVPGQGGYTF. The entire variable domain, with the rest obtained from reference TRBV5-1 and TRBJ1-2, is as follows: KAGVTQTPRYLIKTRGQQVTLSCSPISGHRSVSWYQQTPGQGLQFLFEYFSETQRNKGNFPGRFSGRQFSNSRSEMNVSTLELGDSALYLCASSLVPGQGGYTFGSGTRLTVV.

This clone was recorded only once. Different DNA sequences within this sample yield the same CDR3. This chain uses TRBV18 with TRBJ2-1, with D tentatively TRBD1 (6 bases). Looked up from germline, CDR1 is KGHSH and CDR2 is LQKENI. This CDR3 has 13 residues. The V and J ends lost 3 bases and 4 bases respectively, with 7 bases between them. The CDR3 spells CASSPDRYNEQFF. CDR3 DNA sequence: TGTGCCAGCTCACCCGACAGGTACAATGAGCAGTTCTTC.

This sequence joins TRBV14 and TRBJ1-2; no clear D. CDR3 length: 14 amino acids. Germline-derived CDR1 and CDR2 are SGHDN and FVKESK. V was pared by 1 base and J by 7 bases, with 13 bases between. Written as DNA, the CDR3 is TGTGCCAGCAGCCAAGTTAAGGGAGCAGGTGGCTACACCTTC. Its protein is CASSQVKGAGGYTF.

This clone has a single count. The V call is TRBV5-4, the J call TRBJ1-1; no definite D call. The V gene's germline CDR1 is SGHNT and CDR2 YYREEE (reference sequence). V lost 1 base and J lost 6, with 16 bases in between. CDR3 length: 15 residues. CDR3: CASSLPEVESAEAFF. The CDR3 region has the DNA TGTGCCAGCAGCTTGCCCGAAGTAGAGAGCGCTGAAGCTTTCTTT. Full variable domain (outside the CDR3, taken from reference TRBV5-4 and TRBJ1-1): ETGVTQSPTHLIKTRGQQVTLRCSSQSGHNTVSWYQQALGQGPQFIFQYYREEENGRGNFPPRFSGLQFPNYSSELNVNALELDDSALYLCASSLPEVESAEAFFGQGTRLTVV.

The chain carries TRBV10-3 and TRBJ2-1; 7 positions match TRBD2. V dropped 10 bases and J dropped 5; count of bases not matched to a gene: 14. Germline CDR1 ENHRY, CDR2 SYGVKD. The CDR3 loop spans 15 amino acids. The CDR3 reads CATWDGGTLHNEQFF. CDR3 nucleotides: TGTGCCACATGGGACGGGGGGACCCTTCACAATGAGCAGTTCTTC.

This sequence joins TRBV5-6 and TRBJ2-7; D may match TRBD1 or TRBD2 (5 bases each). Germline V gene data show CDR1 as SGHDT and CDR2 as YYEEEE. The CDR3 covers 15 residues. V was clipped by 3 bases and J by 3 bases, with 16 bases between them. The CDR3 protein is CASSYAGTNDYEQYF. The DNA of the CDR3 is TGTGCCAGCAGCTACGCCGGGACCAACGACTACGAGCAGTACTTC.

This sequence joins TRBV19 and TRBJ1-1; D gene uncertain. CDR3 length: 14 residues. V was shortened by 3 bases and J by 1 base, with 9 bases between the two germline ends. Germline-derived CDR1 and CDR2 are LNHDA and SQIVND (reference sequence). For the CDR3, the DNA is TGTGCCAGTAGTATTTCGTCCGGGAACACTGAAGCTTTCTTT. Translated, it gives CASSISSGNTEAFF. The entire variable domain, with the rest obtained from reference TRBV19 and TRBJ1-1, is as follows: DGGITQSPKYLFRKEGQNVTLSCEQNLNHDAMYWYRQDPGQGLRLIYYSQIVNDFQKGDIAEGYSVSREKKESFPLTVTSAQKNPTAFYLCASSISSGNTEAFFGQGTRLTVV.

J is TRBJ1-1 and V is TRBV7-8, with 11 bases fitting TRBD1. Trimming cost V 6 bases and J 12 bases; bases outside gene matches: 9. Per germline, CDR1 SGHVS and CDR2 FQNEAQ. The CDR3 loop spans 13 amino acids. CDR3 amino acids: CASREGQGDRSFF. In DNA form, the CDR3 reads TGTGCCAGCAGGGAGGGACAGGGGGATCGATCTTTCTTT.